Each of the 14 T cell receptor beta chains below was sequenced from the same sample in a study of a mutant IDH1 vaccine in newly diagnosed glioma. Time point in this sample: week 11, during vaccination. A 20-mer mutant IDH1 peptide at 300 ug was injected subcutaneously with topical imiquimod. Antigens for these TCRs are unknown. Generated by immunoSEQ multiplex PCR, the TCRdb table keeps only in-frame clones and is missing some. The sample holds approximately 64,000 clones, 70% to 85% seen once. Sequences were derived from PBMCs, sampled from a glioma patient whose treatment included an IDH1 peptide vaccine. Receptors originate from a woman aged 50 to 60 with glioma.

V and J are TRBV18 and TRBJ1-4, with TRBD1 as a possible D gene (5 bases). This CDR3 is built from 13 residues. The germline V and J ends were trimmed by 3 bases and 5 bases, with 7 bases remaining between them. Looked up from germline, CDR1 is KGHSH and CDR2 is LQKENI. The CDR3 coding sequence is TGTGCCAGCTCACCGCAGGGAAATGAAAAACTGTTTTTT. Translated, it gives CASSPQGNEKLFF. Combining the CDR3 with reference TRBV18 and TRBJ1-4 gives the whole variable domain NAGVMQNPRHLVRRRGQEARLRCSPMKGHSHVYWYRQLPEEGLKFMVYLQKENIIDESGMPKERFSAEFPKEGPSILRIQQVVRGDSAAYFCASSPQGNEKLFFGSGTQLSVL.

This clone has more than one count but fewer than ten. The gene calls are TRBV9 and TRBJ1-1; D is uncertain. Germline V CDR1 and CDR2: SGDLS, YYNGEE. The CDR3 extends over 13 amino acids. The V end was cut by 4 bases, the J end by 3 bases, with 10 bases between. The CDR3 region has the DNA TGTGCCAGCAGCCTTATACCTGACACTGAAGCTTTCTTT. It translates to CASSLIPDTEAFF.

This CDR3 is CASSPRDRGYEQYF. CDR3 coding DNA: TGTGCCAGCAGCCCGCGGGACAGGGGTTACGAGCAGTACTTC. The chain uses TRBV7-9 and TRBJ2-7, with 10 bases identical to TRBD1. This CDR3 is 14 amino acids long. Germline V lookup: CDR1 SEHNR, CDR2 FQNEAQ (reference sequence). V lost 5 bases, J lost 4 bases, and 5 bases stayed unmatched.

The V gene is TRBV5-5, the J gene TRBJ1-3, with 7 positions matching TRBD1. The V gene end was trimmed by 4 bases and the J gene end by 9 bases; junction bases not matched to a gene: 4. The CDR3 loop spans 12 amino acids. Per the germline V gene, CDR1 is SGHKS and CDR2 is YYEKEE (reference sequence). CDR3: CASSLQGTTIYF. Here the CDR3 DNA reads TGTGCCAGCAGCCTACAGGGGACCACCATATATTTT.

The chain has TRBV7-3 and TRBJ2-2, with 8 positions matching TRBD2. The germline gives CDR1 SGHTA, CDR2 FQGTGA. After removal of 3 bases from V and 1 base from J, the junction contained 4 bases not matched to a gene. CDR3 length: 16 residues. Here the CDR3 reads CASSFGLAGNTGELFF. DNA of the CDR3: TGTGCCAGCAGCTTCGGCCTAGCGGGGAACACCGGGGAGCTGTTTTTT.

The V call is TRBV2, the J call TRBJ2-5, with D perhaps matching TRBD2 (7 bases). The germline V and J ends were trimmed by 8 bases and 5 bases, with 12 bases remaining between them. This CDR3 is built from 12 residues. From germline, CDR1 is SNHLY and CDR2 FYNNEI. CDR3 residues: CASQGGGETQYF. CDR3 bases: TGTGCCAGCCAAGGGGGAGGGGAGACCCAGTACTTC.

Only one count was recorded for this clone. The CDR3 sequence: CASRGETGQLAYEQYF. The CDR3 DNA follows: TGTGCCAGCAGGGGCGAAACGGGACAGCTGGCCTACGAGCAGTACTTC. The gene calls are TRBV6-6 and TRBJ2-7; TRBD1 matches at 7 bases. J lost 2 bases, V lost 6 bases, and 13 bases had no gene match. Germline V gene sequence: CDR1 MNHNY, CDR2 SVGAGI (reference sequence). This CDR3 spans 16 amino acids.

The rearrangement joins TRBV7-2 to TRBJ1-1; 7 bases are a match to TRBD1. Germline lookup yields CDR1 SGHTA and CDR2 FQGNSA. The trim removed 1 base at V and 11 bases at J, leaving 4 bases unmatched. The CDR3 consists of 12 residues. The CDR3: CASSLETGRAFF. DNA of the CDR3: TGTGCCAGCAGCTTAGAGACAGGGCGGGCTTTCTTT.

The chain joins TRBV28 to TRBJ2-1; D is perhaps TRBD1 (5 bases). Per the germline V gene, CDR1 is MDHEN and CDR2 is SYDVKM. Trimming pared 3 bases from V and 6 bases from J, leaving 9 bases between. CDR3 size: 13 residues. CDR3: CASSFQTVNEQFF. CDR3 DNA sequence: TGTGCCAGCAGTTTTCAGACAGTCAATGAGCAGTTCTTC. The full variable domain, with the rest looked up from reference TRBV28 and TRBJ2-1, is DVKVTQSSRYLVKRTGEKVFLECVQDMDHENMFWYRQDPGLGLRLIYFSYDVKMKEKGDIPEGYSVSREKKERFSLILESASTNQTSMYLCASSFQTVNEQFFGPGTRLTVL.

This chain uses TRBV5-4 with TRBJ1-2; D remains ambiguous. This CDR3 has 15 amino acids. CDR1 and CDR2 from the germline V gene are SGHNT and YYREEE (reference sequence). V lost 1 base to trimming and J lost 2 bases, with 12 bases between them. CDR3 DNA sequence: TGTGCCAGCAGCTTGTCGGGAGGGCTAAACTATGGCTACACCTTC. Protein product: CASSLSGGLNYGYTF.

The chain uses TRBV4-3 and TRBJ1-1, with TRBD1 identical over 7 bases. The CDR3 loop spans 19 amino acids. V shed 3 bases, J shed 6 bases, and the junction held 22 bases outside the gene matches. Germline CDR1 LGHNA, CDR2 YSLEER. The CDR3 region is CASSQVVMGQPFRGAEAFF. The DNA of the CDR3 is TGCGCCAGCAGCCAGGTGGTCATGGGACAGCCCTTTCGGGGAGCTGAAGCTTTCTTT.

The V gene is TRBV10-3, the J gene TRBJ1-6; D ambiguous. V lost 10 bases and J lost 4, with 14 bases in between. Looked up from germline, CDR1 is ENHRY and CDR2 is SYGVKD. The CDR3 length is 14 residues. For the CDR3, the DNA is TGTGCCACCGGGGATTTTCCTTATAATTCACCCCTCCACTTT. Amino acid sequence: CATGDFPYNSPLHF.

V usage is TRBV29-1 and J usage is TRBJ1-2, with a tentative D call TRBD1 (5 bases). The CDR3 length is 13 residues. With 3 bases removed from V and 4 bases from J, the gap between germline ends came to 12 bases. The V gene's germline CDR1 is SQVTM and CDR2 ANQGSEA. The CDR3, as DNA: TGCAGCGTTGATGGTCGGGGCGGCTATGGCTACACCTTC. Its protein product is CSVDGRGGYGYTF.

This clone was detected once. This chain connects TRBV4-1 to TRBJ1-4; no firm D call. This CDR3 has 17 amino acids. V lost 0 bases, J lost 0 bases, and 11 bases lay in between. CDR1 is MGHRA, CDR2 YSYEKL, per germline. The CDR3 bases are TGCGCCAGCAGCCAAGATCCAGAAAGAGCAACTAATGAAAAACTGTTTTTT. Residues: CASSQDPERATNEKLFF.